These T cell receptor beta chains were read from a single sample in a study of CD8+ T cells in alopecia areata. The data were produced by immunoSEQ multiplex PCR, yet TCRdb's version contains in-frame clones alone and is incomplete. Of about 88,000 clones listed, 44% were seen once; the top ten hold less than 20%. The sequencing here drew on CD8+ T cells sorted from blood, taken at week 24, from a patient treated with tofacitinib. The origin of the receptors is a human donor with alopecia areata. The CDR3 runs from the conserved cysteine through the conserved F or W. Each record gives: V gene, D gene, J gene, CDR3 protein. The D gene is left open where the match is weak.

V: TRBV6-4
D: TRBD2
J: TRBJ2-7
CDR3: CASSVRVAGAWGSYEQYF

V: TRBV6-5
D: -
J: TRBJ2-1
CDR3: CASKPWGGDNEQFF

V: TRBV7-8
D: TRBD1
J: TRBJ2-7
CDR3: CASSLVMGQPYEQYF

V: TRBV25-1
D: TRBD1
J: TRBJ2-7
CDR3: CASSLGTGSNEQYF

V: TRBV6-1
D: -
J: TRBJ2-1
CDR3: CASSEGVGGQPYNEQFF

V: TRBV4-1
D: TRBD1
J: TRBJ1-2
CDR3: CASSLGTDYGYTF

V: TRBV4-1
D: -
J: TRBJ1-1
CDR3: CASSPRELNTEAFF

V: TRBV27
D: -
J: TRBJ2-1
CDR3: CASSSSVYNEQFF

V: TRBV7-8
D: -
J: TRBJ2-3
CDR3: CASTAIPVGDTQYF

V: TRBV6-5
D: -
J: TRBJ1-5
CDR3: CASRAGGQPQHF

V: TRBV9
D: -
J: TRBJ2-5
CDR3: CASSVEGGQETQYF

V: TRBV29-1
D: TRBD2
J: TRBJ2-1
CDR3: CSTLGGGLRNNEQFF

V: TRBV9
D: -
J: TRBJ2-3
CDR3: CASSVESSAGDTQYF

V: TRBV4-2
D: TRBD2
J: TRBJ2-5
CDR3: CASSQEVIAGGPSRETQYF

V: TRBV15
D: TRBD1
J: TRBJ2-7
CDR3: CATSRQGDRYEQYF

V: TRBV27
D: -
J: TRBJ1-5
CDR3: CASSQTVYQPQHF

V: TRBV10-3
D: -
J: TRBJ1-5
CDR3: CAISRTDSNQPQHF

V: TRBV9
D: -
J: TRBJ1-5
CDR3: CASSSEDTSNQPQHF

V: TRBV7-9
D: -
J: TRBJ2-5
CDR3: CASSLFPRGQETQYF

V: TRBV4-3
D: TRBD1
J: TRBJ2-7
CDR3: CASSQGQGQAYSYEQYF

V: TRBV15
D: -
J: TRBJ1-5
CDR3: CATSTTAGQPQHF

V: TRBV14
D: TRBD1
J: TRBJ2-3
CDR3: CASSPESGTGEDTDTQYF

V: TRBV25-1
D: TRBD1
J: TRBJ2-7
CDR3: CASSDVGTGERYEQYF

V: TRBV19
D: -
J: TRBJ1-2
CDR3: CASSRGPIYGYTF

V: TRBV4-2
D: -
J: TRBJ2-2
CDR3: CASSLLVRAELFF

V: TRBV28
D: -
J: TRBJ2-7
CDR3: CASSLSGSSYEQYF

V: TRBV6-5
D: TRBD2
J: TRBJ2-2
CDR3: CASRGGINTGELFF

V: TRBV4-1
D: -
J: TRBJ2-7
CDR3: CASSQEPGYSYEQYF

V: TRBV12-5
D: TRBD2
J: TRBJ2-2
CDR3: CASGLGLAGGRPYTGELFF

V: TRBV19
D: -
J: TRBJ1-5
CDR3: CASSIQWATNQPQHF

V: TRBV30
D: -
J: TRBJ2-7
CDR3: CAWSVQGYGEQYF

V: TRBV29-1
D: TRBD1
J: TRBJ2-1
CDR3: CSVVDPGQPYNEQFF

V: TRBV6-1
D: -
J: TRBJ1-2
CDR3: CASSRVGRTAGYTF

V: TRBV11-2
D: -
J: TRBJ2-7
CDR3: CASSAGSGPYEQYF

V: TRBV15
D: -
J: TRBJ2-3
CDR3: CATSSRPSTDTQYF

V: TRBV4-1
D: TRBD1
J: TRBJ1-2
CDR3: CASSPRQGIDYGYTF

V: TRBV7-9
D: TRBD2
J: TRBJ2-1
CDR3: CASGGGSIDEQFF

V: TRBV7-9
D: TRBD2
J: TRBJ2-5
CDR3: CASSLGGRSRETQYF

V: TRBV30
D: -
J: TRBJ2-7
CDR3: CAWSSSPKAPTYEQYF

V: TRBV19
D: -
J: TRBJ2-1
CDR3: CASSIVRSSYNEQFF

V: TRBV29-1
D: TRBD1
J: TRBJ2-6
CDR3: CSVEDRTGSGANVLTF

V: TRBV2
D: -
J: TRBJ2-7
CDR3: CASTAFLQGGFNEQYF

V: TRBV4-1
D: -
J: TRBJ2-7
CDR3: CASSQGGYEQYF

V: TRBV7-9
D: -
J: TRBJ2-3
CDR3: CASSRGGSIPDTQYF

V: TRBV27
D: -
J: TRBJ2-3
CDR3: CASSSMAGVPDTQYF

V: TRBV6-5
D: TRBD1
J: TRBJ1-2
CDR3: CANKRRQGGRDYTF

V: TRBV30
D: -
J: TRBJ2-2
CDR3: CAWNPRPLTGELFF

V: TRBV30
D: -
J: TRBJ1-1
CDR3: CALGLAAFF

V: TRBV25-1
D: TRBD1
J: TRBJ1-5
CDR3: CASSLTGYGGNQPQHF

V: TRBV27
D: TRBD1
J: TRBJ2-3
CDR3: CASSLRDRNIDTQYF

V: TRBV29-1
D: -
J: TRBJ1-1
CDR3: CSALKSAGGTEAFF

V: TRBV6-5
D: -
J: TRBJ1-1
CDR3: CASSYTGYTEAFF

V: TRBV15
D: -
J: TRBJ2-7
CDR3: CATSRAGYEQYF

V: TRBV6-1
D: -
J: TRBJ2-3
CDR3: CAIHPGTDTQYF

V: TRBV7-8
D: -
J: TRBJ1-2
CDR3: CASSLVHQAGYTF

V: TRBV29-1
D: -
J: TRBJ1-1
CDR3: CSVVPQDTEAFF

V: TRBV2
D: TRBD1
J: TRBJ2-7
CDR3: CASSSSRDRGDSFEQYF

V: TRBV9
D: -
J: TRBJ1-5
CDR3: CASSVDGAAGQPQHF

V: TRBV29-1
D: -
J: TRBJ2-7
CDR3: CSGVVGGEQYF